This entry lists 27 T cell receptor beta chains sequenced from one sample in a study of T cell repertoires in cytomegalovirus infection. Each CDR3 protein is one row after TCRdb ran MiXCR on the reads. The table has a few hundred thousand distinct CDR3 sequences, roughly 15% seen once. The material sequenced was PBMCs. These receptor sequences come from a human donor in good health (CMV status not recorded). Some clones in this sample may be carry-over from other donors' samples.

This clonotype appeared many times. The J gene is TRBJ1-1, the V gene TRBV7-9; 7 bases line up with TRBD1. CDR1 SEHNR and CDR2 FQNEAQ come from the germline V gene (reference sequence). Trimming cost V 5 bases and J 1 base; bases outside gene matches: 4. This CDR3 is 14 amino acids long. CDR3 nucleotides: TGTGCCAGCAGCCCCACAGGGGCGAACACTGAAGCTTTCTTT. This codes for CASSPTGANTEAFF.

The gene calls are TRBV7-3 and TRBJ1-2; possible D gene TRBD1, 5 bases. Germline V gene sequence: CDR1 SGHTA, CDR2 FQGTGA. This CDR3 region has 14 residues. Trimming removed 5 bases at V and 2 bases at J, with 12 bases between. CDR3: CASSPHGGNYGYTF. CDR3 nucleotide sequence: TGTGCCAGCAGCCCCCATGGGGGGAACTATGGCTACACCTTC.

The chain combines TRBV11-2 with TRBJ2-7, with 7 bases matching TRBD2. The V and J ends lost 5 bases and 2 bases, in that order; junction bases with no gene match: 9. The CDR3 contains 15 residues. Germline CDR1 reads SGHAT; CDR2 reads FQNNGV. Written as DNA, the CDR3 is TGTGCCAGCAGCAAGAGCGGGATAGGGACCTACGAGCAGTACTTC. This gives the protein CASSKSGIGTYEQYF.

The chain has TRBV14 and TRBJ2-3; the D gene could be TRBD1 or TRBD2 (6 bases each). The CDR3 is 15 residues long. Trimming stripped 0 bases from V and 2 bases from J, with 9 bases between. Germline CDR1 and CDR2: SGHDN and FVKESK. CDR3 bases: TGTGCCAGCAGCCAAGATAGGGGGGCCACAGATACGCAGTATTTT. Amino acid sequence: CASSQDRGATDTQYF.

This clonotype has a count of ten or more. The V gene is TRBV14, the J gene TRBJ2-2, with D unclear. The CDR3 consists of 13 residues. Germline values: CDR1 SGHDN, CDR2 FVKESK. V dropped 2 bases and J dropped 4 bases, with 5 bases sitting between them. In nucleotides, the CDR3 is TGTGCCAGCAGCCAATTTCGCACCGGGGAGCTGTTTTTT. Translating it yields CASSQFRTGELFF.

This clonotype was picked up many times. The J gene is TRBJ1-1, the V gene TRBV28; D ambiguous. The CDR3 consists of 14 residues. CDR1 and CDR2 from the germline V gene are MDHEN and SYDVKM. V was clipped by 4 bases and J by 3 bases, with 12 bases between them. CDR3 sequence (DNA): TGTGCCAGCAGTTCCACGGGCAGATACACTGAAGCTTTCTTT. Amino acid sequence: CASSSTGRYTEAFF.

This clonotype was counted many times. The chain joins TRBV28 to TRBJ2-1; 11 nucleotides line up with TRBD2. With V trimmed by 6 bases and J by 8 bases, 6 bases remained unmatched. The germline CDR1 and CDR2 sequences are MDHEN and SYDVKM. CDR3 length equals 14 residues. CDR3 in amino acids: CASRELAGVYEQFF. As DNA, the CDR3 is TGTGCCAGCAGAGAACTAGCGGGAGTTTATGAGCAGTTCTTC.

Here the CDR3 reads CASSLAEGTGELFF. The CDR3 bases are TGTGCCAGCAGCTTAGCGGAGGGCACCGGGGAGCTGTTTTTT. V is TRBV7-9 and J is TRBJ2-2, with D perhaps TRBD2 (6 bases). The V end was cut by 0 bases, the J end by 4 bases, with 6 bases between. CDR3 size: 14 residues. Germline lookup yields CDR1 SEHNR and CDR2 FQNEAQ (reference sequence).

The gene calls are TRBV28 and TRBJ2-2; a weak D match, TRBD1 (5 bases). The CDR3 length is 12 residues. Germline V gene data show CDR1 as MDHEN and CDR2 as SYDVKM. V lost 7 bases, J lost 6 bases, and 9 bases lay in between. CDR3 sequence: CASNAGPGELFF. DNA of the CDR3: TGTGCCAGCAATGCAGGGCCCGGGGAGCTGTTTTTT.

The chain couples TRBV10-3 to TRBJ2-5; 8 nucleotides align to TRBD2. Unmatched junction bases numbered 8, after V lost 4 bases and J lost 1 base. Germline CDR1 ENHRY, CDR2 SYGVKD. The CDR3 extends over 16 amino acids. CDR3 nucleotide sequence: TGTGCCATCAGTGCCGGTGGGGCGGGGGGCCAAGAGACCCAGTACTTC. Translated, it gives CAISAGGAGGQETQYF.

The rearrangement links TRBV28 to TRBJ2-1; no clear D gene. CDR1 and CDR2 from the germline V gene are MDHEN and SYDVKM. The CDR3 sequence is 14 residues long. Between the trimmed V and J ends, which lost 3 bases and 8 bases, there was a span of 14 bases. In DNA form, the CDR3 reads TGTGCCAGCAGTTTCGCGGTGTTCACCCATGAGCAGTTCTTC. As protein: CASSFAVFTHEQFF. The variable domain in full, completed from reference TRBV28 and TRBJ2-1, reads DVKVTQSSRYLVKRTGEKVFLECVQDMDHENMFWYRQDPGLGLRLIYFSYDVKMKEKGDIPEGYSVSREKKERFSLILESASTNQTSMYLCASSFAVFTHEQFFGPGTRLTVL.

This clonotype was counted only a few times. The gene calls are TRBV20-1 and TRBJ1-4, with 7 positions matching TRBD1. The CDR3 totals 13 residues. V gave up 8 bases and J gave up 8 bases; unmatched junction bases: 11. Germline V CDR1 and CDR2: DFQATT, SNEGSKA (reference sequence). CDR3 protein: CSYKRQGGEKLFF. For the CDR3, the DNA is TGCAGTTACAAAAGACAGGGTGGAGAAAAACTGTTTTTT.

This clonotype showed up many times. V is TRBV7-3 and J is TRBJ2-2; D not certain. Germline lookup yields CDR1 SGHTA and CDR2 FQGTGA. V lost 0 bases and J lost 2, with 7 bases in between. CDR3 size: 15 residues. This chain's CDR3 is CASSLTNANTGELFF. The CDR3 bases are TGTGCCAGCAGCTTAACGAATGCCAACACCGGGGAGCTGTTTTTT.

This clonotype was found many times. This sequence joins TRBV7-2 and TRBJ2-1, with a tentative D call TRBD2 (6 bases). The CDR3 runs to 16 residues. V lost 10 bases to trimming and J lost 0 bases, with 19 bases between them. Per germline, CDR1 SGHTA and CDR2 FQGNSA. CDR3 amino acids: CAIAGRANYSYNEQFF. The CDR3 DNA is TGTGCCATCGCGGGGCGAGCGAACTACTCCTACAATGAGCAGTTCTTC. Full variable domain (outside the CDR3, taken from reference TRBV7-2 and TRBJ2-1): GAGVSQSPSNKVTEKGKDVELRCDPISGHTALYWYRQSLGQGLEFLIYFQGNSAPDKSGLPSDRFSAERTGGSVSTLTIQRTQQEDSAVYLCAIAGRANYSYNEQFFGPGTRLTVL.

The V gene is TRBV19, the J gene TRBJ2-6; 12 bases agree with TRBD1. This CDR3 has 18 residues. Trimming removed 9 bases from V and 0 bases from J; junction bases left unmatched: 9. CDR1 LNHDA and CDR2 SQIVND come from the germline V gene (reference sequence). The CDR3 spells CASVGGDRGLSGANVLTF. The DNA for the CDR3 is TGTGCCAGCGTCGGGGGGGACAGGGGGCTCTCTGGGGCCAACGTCCTGACTTTC.

This clonotype was seen many times. This chain uses TRBV7-2 with TRBJ2-1, with unresolved D. V was clipped by 5 bases and J by 6 bases, with 11 bases between them. The CDR3 runs 13 residues. Germline V CDR1 and CDR2: SGHTA, FQGNSA. For the CDR3, the DNA is TGTGCCAGCAGCCCGAACTGGATCAATGAGCAGTTCTTC. Protein: CASSPNWINEQFF.

This clonotype was recorded only once. At one of its ends the junction is not consistent with the germline gene, which may arise from a read error. The chain carries TRBV6-2 or TRBV6-3 and TRBJ2-5, with 11 bases matching TRBD1. CDR1 and CDR2 from the germline V gene are MNHEY and SVGEGT. The CDR3 extends over 17 amino acids. The CDR3: CTSRDGQGAPDQETQYF. Here the CDR3 DNA reads TGTACCAGCAGGGACGGACAGGGGGCGCCGGACCAAGAGACCCAGTACTTC.

This clonotype was detected a few times. This sequence joins TRBV19 and TRBJ1-6; D remains ambiguous. The CDR3 has 18 residues. Between the trimmed V and J ends, which lost 2 bases and 6 bases, there was a span of 20 bases. Germline loops: CDR1 LNHDA, CDR2 SQIVND (reference sequence). The CDR3 loop is CASSIQPPTTEGNSPLHF. CDR3 nucleotides: TGTGCCAGTAGTATACAACCGCCTACAACCGAGGGTAATTCACCCCTCCACTTT.

This clonotype was observed many times. This chain uses TRBV11-2 with TRBJ2-1; 7 bases match TRBD2. The CDR3 sequence is 16 residues long. Germline CDR1 SGHAT, CDR2 FQNNGV. V shed 6 bases and J 0 bases; nucleotides not matched to a gene: 8. This CDR3 reads CASRSNGGSSYNEQFF. The CDR3 coding sequence is TGTGCCAGCAGATCAAACGGCGGGAGCTCCTACAATGAGCAGTTCTTC. The full variable domain, rest sourced from reference TRBV11-2 and TRBJ2-1, is EAGVAQSPRYKIIEKRQSVAFWCNPISGHATLYWYQQILGQGPKLLIQFQNNGVVDDSQLPKDRFSAERLKGVDSTLKIQPAKLEDSAVYLCASRSNGGSSYNEQFFGPGTRLTVL.

This clonotype was seen repeatedly, ten times or more. This chain connects TRBV7-2 to TRBJ2-5; D gene uncertain. Germline V gives CDR1 SGHTA, CDR2 FQGNSA. V was trimmed by 5 bases and J by 4 bases, leaving 11 bases between them. CDR3 length: 13 residues. CDR3 residues: CASSRAPVETQYF. CDR3 nucleotide sequence: TGTGCCAGCAGCAGAGCCCCCGTAGAGACCCAGTACTTC. Full variable domain (missing parts from reference TRBV7-2 and TRBJ2-5): GAGVSQSPSNKVTEKGKDVELRCDPISGHTALYWYRQSLGQGLEFLIYFQGNSAPDKSGLPSDRFSAERTGGSVSTLTIQRTQQEDSAVYLCASSRAPVETQYFGPGTRLLVL.

This chain connects TRBV14 to TRBJ2-7, with TRBD2 matching 8 bases. The CDR3 has 21 amino acids. The V and J ends lost 2 bases and 3 bases, in that order; junction bases with no gene match: 24. The V gene's germline CDR1 is SGHDN and CDR2 FVKESK. The CDR3 sequence: CASSQPSVAGGPCLANYEQYF. The CDR3 bases are TGTGCCAGCAGCCAACCCTCGGTGGCGGGAGGCCCATGTTTGGCCAACTACGAGCAGTACTTC.

This clonotype was counted between two and nine times. The V gene is TRBV4-3, the J gene TRBJ2-7; no reliable D call. The V and J ends lost 2 bases and 7 bases respectively, with 15 bases between them. The CDR3 is 14 amino acids. Per the germline V gene, CDR1 is LGHNA and CDR2 is YSLEER. The CDR3 is CASSQNSRLGEQYF. CDR3 bases: TGCGCCAGCAGCCAAAACAGTCGGTTGGGAGAGCAGTACTTC.

This chain uses TRBV27 with TRBJ2-1; a possible D gene is TRBD2 (6 bases). The ends were cut back, 5 bases at V and 7 bases at J, with 18 bases in the middle. The CDR3 has 15 residues. The germline V gene encodes CDR1 MNHEY and CDR2 SMNVEV (reference sequence). DNA for the CDR3: TGTGCCAGCAGTCTTGGGGCAGGAGGGCAGAATGAGCAGTTCTTC. Translation: CASSLGAGGQNEQFF.

This sequence joins TRBV20-1 and TRBJ1-1; TRBD1 matches 7 bases. V lost 0 bases, J lost 5 bases, and 9 bases stayed unmatched. This CDR3 spans 15 amino acids. Germline V gene sequence: CDR1 DFQATT, CDR2 SNEGSKA (reference sequence). CDR3 residues: CSARDLQGRGTEAFF. CDR3 in DNA: TGCAGTGCTAGAGATTTACAGGGGCGAGGAACTGAAGCTTTCTTT.

The chain joins TRBV2 to TRBJ1-5; D might be TRBD1 (5 bases). V dropped 6 bases and J dropped 0 bases, with 9 bases sitting between them. The length of the CDR3 is 14 residues. The germline CDR1 and CDR2 sequences are SNHLY and FYNNEI. The chain's CDR3 is CASRGTFSNQPQHF. CDR3 coding DNA: TGTGCCAGCAGAGGGACGTTTAGCAATCAGCCCCAGCATTTT. Filled out from reference TRBV2 and TRBJ1-5, the complete variable domain reads EPEVTQTPSHQVTQMGQEVILRCVPISNHLYFYWYRQILGQKVEFLVSFYNNEISEKSEIFDDQFSVERPDGSNFTLKIRSTKLEDSAMYFCASRGTFSNQPQHFGDGTRLSIL.

This clonotype appeared a few times. The rearrangement uses TRBV7-9 and TRBJ1-1, with D tentatively TRBD1 (5 bases). Trimming stripped 2 bases from V and 4 bases from J, with 11 bases between. This CDR3 contains 14 residues. Germline CDR1 and CDR2: SEHNR and FQNEAQ (reference sequence). CDR3 coding DNA: TGTGCCAGCAGCTTACAAGGGGCTGTCACTGAAGCTTTCTTT. Translated: CASSLQGAVTEAFF.

The sample holds many counts of this clonotype. The V call is TRBV6-2 or TRBV6-3, the J call TRBJ2-1; 9 positions agree with TRBD2. The CDR3 runs to 13 residues. V lost 5 bases and J lost 7; bases outside the gene matches: 3. CDR1 is MNHEY, CDR2 SVGEGT, per germline. CDR3 nucleotide sequence: TGTGCCAGCAGTCAGCGGGGGGATAATGAGCAGTTCTTC. It specifies CASSQRGDNEQFF.